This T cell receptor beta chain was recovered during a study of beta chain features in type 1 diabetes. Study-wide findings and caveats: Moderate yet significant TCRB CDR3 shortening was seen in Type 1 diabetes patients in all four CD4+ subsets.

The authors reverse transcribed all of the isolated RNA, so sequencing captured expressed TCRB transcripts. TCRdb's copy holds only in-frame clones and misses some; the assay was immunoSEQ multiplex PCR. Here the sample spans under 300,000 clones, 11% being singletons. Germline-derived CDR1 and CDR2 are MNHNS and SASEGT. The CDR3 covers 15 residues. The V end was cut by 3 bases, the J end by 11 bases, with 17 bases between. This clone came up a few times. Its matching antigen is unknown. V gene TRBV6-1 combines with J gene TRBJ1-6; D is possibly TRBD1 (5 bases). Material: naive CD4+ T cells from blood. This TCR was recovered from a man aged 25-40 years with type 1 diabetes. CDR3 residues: CASSEQGGSVTPLHF. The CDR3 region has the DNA TGTGCCAGCAGTGAGCAGGGTGGCTCAGTGACACCCCTCCACTTT.